This T cell receptor beta chain was identified during a study of cytomegalovirus exposure and HLA in healthy donors. This CDR3 region has 14 residues. V was shortened by 7 bases and J by 8 bases, with 17 bases between the two germline ends. CDR1 and CDR2 (germline): SNHLY, FYNNEI. It was with 60 Vbeta and 13 Jbeta primers that the PCR ran. Profiling relied on immunoSEQ multiplex PCR, and the TCRdb table lists in-frame clones only, not all of them. The sample comprises about 150,000 clones, about four fifths of which are singletons, and around 7.2% rests with the top ten. Though nominally healthy at sampling, donors likely had unrecorded immune exposures. With regard to this clone: Its antigen is not known.

Findings and limits, study-wide: According to an earlier analysis, most TCR beta V segments yielded productive rearrangements about 87% or about 30% of the time.

The origin of this receptor is a man aged 25 to 40 in good health and CMV-seropositive. V and J are TRBV2 and TRBJ1-4, with a weak D call TRBD1 (5 bases). The sample comprised PBMCs. The CDR3 loop reads CASTDGQGIEKLFF. The CDR3 DNA reads TGTGCCAGCACCGACGGGCAGGGTATAGAAAAACTGTTTTTT.